These 15 T cell receptor beta chains originate from one sample sequenced in a study (dated by TCRdb to the mid-2010s). Library preparation was by RT-PCR. The data were produced on an Illumina MiSeq. Using fastp at Q25 and MiXCR, TCRdb reprocessed the public reads and kept productive beta chains. Rows merge per CDR3 protein into single entries with the most common DNA and genes. Here the sample has about 680,000 distinct CDR3 sequences; around 14% occur a single time. The top ten constitute 3.6% of the sample. The sequenced sample was memory CD4+ T cells from blood. The source is a female donor in good health, serving as a healthy control.

This clonotype has at least ten counts. The chain is built from TRBV9 and TRBJ2-5; D is possibly TRBD2 (5 bases). V was trimmed by 3 bases and J by 5 bases, leaving 8 bases between them. Germline V gives CDR1 SGDLS, CDR2 YYNGEE. CDR3 length: 12 amino acids. The DNA of the CDR3 is TGTGCCAGCAGCGCGGAGGAGGAGACCCAGTACTTC. Protein sequence: CASSAEEETQYF.

A few counts support this clonotype. The chain links TRBV7-9 to TRBJ2-7; D is undetermined. Germline CDR1 is SEHNR and CDR2 is FQNEAQ (reference sequence). Trimming removed 5 bases at V and 8 bases at J, with 16 bases between. This CDR3 region has 13 residues. The CDR3 here is CASSLGEGNQQYF. The CDR3 nucleotides are TGTGCCAGCAGCCTTGGGGAAGGGAATCAGCAGTACTTC.

This clonotype was seen more than once but under ten times. The chain is built from TRBV6-1 and TRBJ2-1; D gene uncertain. The CDR3 has 13 residues. Germline CDR1 is MNHNS and CDR2 is SASEGT. V was shortened by 4 bases and J by 9 bases, with 13 bases between the two germline ends. CDR3 sequence (DNA): TGTGCCAGCAGTGCGACTTCGAGTGGTGAGCAGTTCTTC. Protein: CASSATSSGEQFF.

This clonotype has at least ten counts. The chain employs TRBV4-2 and TRBJ2-4, with TRBD2 matching over 7 bases. Trimming cost V 4 bases and J 8 bases; bases outside gene matches: 14. The CDR3 runs 16 residues. Germline CDR1 reads LGHNA; CDR2 reads YNFKEQ. The CDR3 sequence: CASSRILEGRGDIQYF. The DNA of the CDR3 is TGTGCCAGCAGCCGCATACTGGAGGGGAGGGGAGACATTCAGTACTTC.

This clonotype was picked up many times. V gene TRBV6-5 combines with J gene TRBJ2-1, with 8 bases fitting TRBD1. V lost 6 bases, J lost 7 bases, and 11 bases stayed unmatched. The CDR3 covers 15 residues. From germline, CDR1 is MNHEY and CDR2 SVGAGI. CDR3 sequence reads: CASSLQGQGFNEQFF. CDR3 nucleotides: TGTGCCAGCAGCCTACAAGGACAGGGTTTTAATGAGCAGTTCTTC.

CDR3 nucleotide sequence: TGCAGTGCCTTAACCCGGACTAGCGGGTTTCACGAGCAGTACTTC. It is translated as CSALTRTSGFHEQYF. This sequence joins TRBV20-1 and TRBJ2-7; 11 nucleotides align to TRBD2. Germline V gene sequence: CDR1 DFQATT, CDR2 SNEGSKA (reference sequence). The CDR3 has 15 residues. Germline trimming cut 6 bases from V and 5 bases from J; bases unmatched to any gene: 12.

The chain links TRBV24-1 to TRBJ2-5; the D call may be TRBD1 or TRBD2 (5 bases each). The germline V gene has CDR1 KGHDR and CDR2 SFDVKD. Trimming took off 7 bases at V and 1 base at J, with 12 bases between the two ends. The CDR3 extends over 14 amino acids. The CDR3 region has the DNA TGTGCCACCAGCCGGGGCCCTAGCCAAGAGACCCAGTACTTC. Amino acid sequence: CATSRGPSQETQYF.

The chain is built from TRBV4-2 and TRBJ2-2; 8 bases line up with TRBD1. Germline loops: CDR1 LGHNA, CDR2 YNFKEQ. CDR3 length: 15 residues. J was trimmed by 6 bases and V by 8 bases; bases with no gene match: 11. The CDR3 region is CASARDRNRAGELFF. The CDR3 bases are TGTGCCAGCGCCCGGGACAGGAATAGGGCCGGGGAGCTGTTTTTT.

This clonotype was observed a handful of times. The chain is built from TRBV7-8 and TRBJ1-5; D is undetermined. Per the germline V gene, CDR1 is SGHVS and CDR2 is FQNEAQ. The CDR3 loop spans 13 amino acids. Between the trimmed V and J ends, which lost 6 bases and 3 bases, there was a span of 9 bases. For the CDR3, the DNA is TGTGCCAGCAGAGGACCTTTCAATCAGCCCCAGCATTTT. The encoded protein is CASRGPFNQPQHF. The variable domain in full, with the rest retrieved from reference TRBV7-8 and TRBJ1-5, is GAGVSQSPRYKVAKRGQDVALRCDPISGHVSLFWYQQALGQGPEFLTYFQNEAQLDKSGLPSDRFFAERPEGSVSTLKIQRTQQEDSAVYLCASRGPFNQPQHFGDGTRLSIL.

The chain employs TRBV9 and TRBJ2-3; D not resolved. The CDR3 covers 15 residues. V lost 6 bases to trimming and J lost 0 bases, with 14 bases between them. Germline CDR1 reads SGDLS; CDR2 reads YYNGEE. CDR3 amino acids: CASTASMASTDTQYF. DNA of the CDR3: TGTGCCAGCACCGCGTCTATGGCTAGCACAGATACGCAGTATTTT.

The rearrangement uses TRBV27 and TRBJ1-5, with D possibly TRBD1 on 5 matching bases. V was shortened by 5 bases and J by 0 bases, with 14 bases between the two germline ends. This CDR3 region has 16 residues. Per the germline V gene, CDR1 is MNHEY and CDR2 is SMNVEV (reference sequence). This CDR3 is CASSLKWGHSNQPQHF. CDR3 sequence (DNA): TGTGCCAGCAGTCTAAAATGGGGCCATAGCAATCAGCCCCAGCATTTT.

The sample holds many counts of this clonotype. The chain joins TRBV6-5 to TRBJ2-1; a weak D match, TRBD2 (6 bases). V was cut by 4 bases and J by 9 bases, with 22 bases left in between. Germline CDR1 reads MNHEY; CDR2 reads SVGAGI. This CDR3 comprises 16 residues. CDR3 nucleotide sequence: TGTGCCAGCAGTTCTGGAACCTTCGGGGGAGGAGGTGAGCAGTTCTTC. As protein: CASSSGTFGGGGEQFF.

V usage is TRBV5-1 and J usage is TRBJ2-6, with D possibly TRBD1 on 6 matching bases. Germline V gene lookup returns CDR1 SGHRS and CDR2 YFSETQ. The CDR3 is 18 residues long. The V end lost 3 bases, the J end lost 0 bases, and 16 bases lay between the germline ends. The CDR3 region is CASSSTGDTLSGANVLTF. The CDR3 DNA reads as TGCGCCAGCAGCTCGACAGGTGACACCCTCTCTGGGGCCAACGTCCTGACTTTC.

The rearrangement joins TRBV9 to TRBJ2-7, with 14 bases identical to TRBD2. The germline V gene encodes CDR1 SGDLS and CDR2 YYNGEE. The V and J ends lost 0 bases and 6 bases, in that order; junction bases with no gene match: 5. The length of the CDR3 is 16 residues. The CDR3 nucleotides read TGTGCCAGCAGCGTAGAGGGACTAGCGGGAGCGAGCGAGCAGTACTTC. Its protein is CASSVEGLAGASEQYF.

This chain links TRBV5-5 with TRBJ1-4; the match to TRBD1 covers 7 bases. Germline V gene lookup returns CDR1 SGHKS and CDR2 YYEKEE (reference sequence). The CDR3 consists of 15 residues. V was clipped by 6 bases and J by 8 bases; unmatched bases: 13. The CDR3 sequence is CASTRQGPAEEKLFF. As DNA, the CDR3 is TGTGCCAGCACCAGACAGGGCCCCGCGGAAGAAAAACTGTTTTTT.